This TCR beta chain was documented in a study of T cells after yellow fever vaccination (dated by TCRdb to the late 2010s). For the wider study: Libraries from fractions with low cell numbers were prepared with the SMART-Seq v4 Ultra Low Input RNA kit. Blood was drawn at multiple timepoints before and after primary and secondary immunization, with bulk PBMC replicates and cell subsets isolated. Two healthy male donors made up the cohort, one aged 18 to 30 years and the other aged 30 to 40 years. To track T-cell clones before and after primary and booster YFV17D yellow fever vaccination, bulk TCR alpha and beta repertoires were sequenced longitudinally.

According to the study, the label for this sample's treatment or condition signals: live attenuated yellow fever vaccine strain. At each blood-draw timepoint, two biological replicates of bulk PBMCs were obtained. PBMCs were isolated from peripheral blood using a standard Ficoll-Paque protocol. TriZol was used to extract RNA from bulk PBMCs, CD4 and CD8 fractions, and dextramer-positive and dextramer-negative fractions. On the study overall, not on this receptor specifically: FACS-sorted repertoires could contain abundant contaminating clonotypes from the bulk population, so computational filtering was required. Compared with the primary T-cell response, the secondary T-cell response was faster but weaker, reaching its peak on day 5 rather than on day 15. The study included only a couple of donors, which limits how far the findings can be generalized. A small share of clonotypes occurred in both CD4 and CD8 compartments, likely arising from convergent recombination. After the booster, most of the clones that had expanded following primary vaccination were detected again (just under 97% of CD4 and around 88% of CD8), which suggests that memory was broadly maintained.

Synthesis of TCR cDNA relied on 5'RACE template switching, a step that introduced a universal primer site along with unique molecular identifiers. Priming for cDNA synthesis came from both the TCR alpha and TCR beta constant segments. Libraries were amplified in two PCR steps, with sample barcodes and sequencing adapters added in the second step. Sequencing of the libraries was done on either Illumina HiSeq 2500 (2x100 bp) or NovaSeq (2x150 bp). Per the original workflow: MIGEC was used to demultiplex reads and collapse the reads into UMI consensus sequences, and MiXCR was used for V(D)J alignment. Clonotypes responding to the vaccine were identified with edgeR on replicate PBMC samples, with the criteria of FDR below 0.01 and a log2 fold change above 5 up to day 15. Each bulk clonotype received a CD4 or CD8 identity based on whether the sequenced CD4 or CD8 repertoire contained that clonotype at higher abundance. TCRdb trimmed public reads at Q25 via fastp, called clones via MiXCR and kept in-frame beta chains. Here each entry gathers all rows of one CDR3 protein and keeps the most common genes and DNA. These V and J calls are TCRdb output, not the study's own analysis. The sample profile shows approximately 600,000 distinct CDR3 sequences; 12% of them were found once. The ten largest account for just under 15% of the sample.

As to this clonotype: Its antigen is unknown. Base qualities were left out, and no much larger clone turns up one base away.

CDR1 is given as MNHNS and CDR2 as SASEGT, both from the germline V gene. Germline trimming amounts to 5 bases on V and 4 bases on J, with 4 as the count of junction bases outside the gene matches. CDR3 length: 14 amino acids, cysteine to phenylalanine. Of the read, only the CDR3 DNA is kept; its 42 bases are in frame from base 1. This chain is built from TRBV6-1 and TRBJ2-7, with 11 junctional bases fitting TRBD1. Sample: PBMCs, taken on the day of the yellow fever booster vaccination. The sequence came from a man under 40 who received the YFV17D yellow fever vaccine. The CDR3 corresponds to CASSPDRGLYEQYF. The base sequence is TGTGCCAGCAGTCCGGACAGGGGGCTGTACGAGCAGTACTTC.